Shown below are 8 T cell receptor beta chains from a single sample sequenced in a study of cytomegalovirus exposure and HLA in healthy donors. PCR used 60 Vbeta primers and 13 Jbeta primers. Measured with immunoSEQ multiplex PCR; TCRdb has only the in-frame clones, and not every one. The sample holds some 190,000 clones, 76% seen once. Sequenced material: PBMCs. The origin of the receptors is a man between 18 and 35 years old in good health and CMV-seronegative.

V gene TRBV7-9 combines with J gene TRBJ1-4, with a weak D call TRBD1 (5 bases). V dropped 5 bases and J dropped 0 bases, with 7 bases sitting between them. From germline, CDR1 is SEHNR and CDR2 FQNEAQ (reference sequence). This CDR3 spans 14 amino acids. CDR3 residues: CASSEDTTNEKLFF. The CDR3, as DNA: TGTGCCAGCAGCGAGGACACAACTAATGAAAAACTGTTTTTT.

The chain links TRBV18 to TRBJ2-7; D unclear. V dropped 2 bases and J dropped 0 bases, with 8 bases sitting between them. Germline V CDR1 and CDR2: KGHSH, LQKENI. The CDR3 sequence is 14 residues long. In DNA, the CDR3 is TGTGCCAGCTCACCAGAACTGATCTCCTACGAGCAGTACTTC. Its translation is CASSPELISYEQYF.

The chain couples TRBV28 to TRBJ1-2, with 9 bases aligning to TRBD1. V was pared by 8 bases and J by 8 bases, with 21 bases of the junction left unmatched. CDR1 is MDHEN and CDR2 is SYDVKM in the germline V gene. The CDR3 is made up of 17 amino acids. The CDR3 nucleotides are TGTGCCAGCCGATATAATCTAGTTGGGACAGGGTATAAGGGCTACACCTTC. Encoded protein: CASRYNLVGTGYKGYTF.

CDR3 region: CASSYSNANNYGYTF. DNA of the CDR3: TGTGCCAGCAGTTACTCGAACGCTAATAACTATGGCTACACCTTC. The chain uses TRBV6-5 and TRBJ1-2; D unclear. In germline, CDR1 is MNHEY, CDR2 SVGAGI. The CDR3 covers 15 residues. V was trimmed by 0 bases and J by 1 base, leaving 9 bases between them.

The chain has TRBV10-3 and TRBJ1-1, with D possibly being TRBD1 (6 bases). Germline V gives CDR1 ENHRY, CDR2 SYGVKD. The V end lost 7 bases, the J end lost 1 base, and 13 bases lay between the germline ends. This CDR3 has 14 amino acids. This chain's CDR3 is CAIKSGTKNTEAFF. The CDR3 nucleotides are TGTGCCATCAAGTCCGGGACAAAGAACACTGAAGCTTTCTTT.

The chain links TRBV30 to TRBJ2-5; TRBD2 might be the D (6 bases). The CDR3 sequence is 13 residues long. V was clipped by 1 base and J by 4 bases, with 10 bases between them. Germline V CDR1 and CDR2: GTSNPN, SVGIG (reference sequence). This CDR3 is CAWSGGGAETQYF. As DNA, the CDR3 is TGTGCCTGGAGTGGGGGCGGGGCAGAGACCCAGTACTTC.

The chain has TRBV12-5 and TRBJ1-1; 11 bases are shared with TRBD1. Trimming cost V 6 bases and J 1 base; bases outside gene matches: 4. CDR3 length equals 15 residues. Germline CDR1 LGHNT, CDR2 FRNRAP. CDR3 sequence reads: CASGLGQGANTEAFF. DNA for the CDR3: TGTGCTAGTGGCCTTGGACAGGGGGCGAACACTGAAGCTTTCTTT.

The gene calls are TRBV2 and TRBJ1-1; TRBD1 matches at 7 bases. CDR3 length: 15 residues. The germline CDR1 and CDR2 sequences are SNHLY and FYNNEI. V dropped 6 bases and J dropped 0; count of bases not matched to a gene: 7. CDR3 nucleotide sequence: TGTGCCAGCAGGAGCAGACAGGGATTGAACACTGAAGCTTTCTTT. Protein sequence: CASRSRQGLNTEAFF.